This TCR beta chain is drawn from a study of CD8 T cell repertoires and HIV-1 epitope variants. Study as a whole: T cells were stimulated with Twenty-five Gag and Nef peptides separately. Findings and caveats of the study: Nef KF9 drew several clonotypes and HW9 one, without TAALDMSHF responses. Six of nine antigen-specific clonotypes appeared cross-reactive to autologous or escape variants.

Germline values: CDR1 MDHEN, CDR2 SYDVKM. V gave up 2 bases and J gave up 2 bases, with 7 bases separating them. The CDR3 totals 13 residues. TCR beta CDR3 was sequenced at survey depth on immunoSEQ. Only in-frame clones appear in the TCRdb table, and some are missing; sequencing was by immunoSEQ multiplex PCR. The sample records some 87,000 clones, 70% to 75% being singletons. This clone was found once. As yet, its antigen is unknown. The sequence came from a male donor with HIV. Source material: uncultured baseline CD8+ T cells from peripheral blood mononuclear cells (PBMCs). The V call is TRBV28, the J call TRBJ2-7; D is ambiguous. The CDR3 loop is CASSLGVPYEQYF. The DNA of the CDR3 is TGTGCCAGCAGTTTAGGTGTCCCCTACGAGCAGTACTTC.